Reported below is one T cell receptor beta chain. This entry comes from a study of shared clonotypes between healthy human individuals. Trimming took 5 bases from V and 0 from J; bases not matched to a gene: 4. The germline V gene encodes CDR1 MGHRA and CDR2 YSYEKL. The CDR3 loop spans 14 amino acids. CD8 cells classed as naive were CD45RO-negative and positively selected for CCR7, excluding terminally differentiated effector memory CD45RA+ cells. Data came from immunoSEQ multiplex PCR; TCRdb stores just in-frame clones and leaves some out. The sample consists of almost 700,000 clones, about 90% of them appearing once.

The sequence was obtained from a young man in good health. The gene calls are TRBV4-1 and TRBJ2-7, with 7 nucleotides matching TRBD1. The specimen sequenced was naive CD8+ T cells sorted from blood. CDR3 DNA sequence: TGCGCCAGCAGCATACAGGGGAGCTCCTACGAGCAGTACTTC. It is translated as CASSIQGSSYEQYF.